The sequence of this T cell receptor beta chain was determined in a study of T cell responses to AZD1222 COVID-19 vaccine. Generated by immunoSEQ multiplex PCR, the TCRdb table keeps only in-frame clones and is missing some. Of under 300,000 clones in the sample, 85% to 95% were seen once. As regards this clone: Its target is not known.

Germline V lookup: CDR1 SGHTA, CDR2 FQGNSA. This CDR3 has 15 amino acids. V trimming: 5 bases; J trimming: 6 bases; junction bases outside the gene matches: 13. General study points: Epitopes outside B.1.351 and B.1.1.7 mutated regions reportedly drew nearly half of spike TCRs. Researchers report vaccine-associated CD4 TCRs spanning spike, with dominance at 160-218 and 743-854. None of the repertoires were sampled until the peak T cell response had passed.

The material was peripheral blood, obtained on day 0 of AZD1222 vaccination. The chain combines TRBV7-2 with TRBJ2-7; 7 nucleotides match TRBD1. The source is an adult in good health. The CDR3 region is CASSKNRGPWSEQYF. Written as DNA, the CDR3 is TGTGCCAGCAGCAAGAACAGGGGTCCGTGGTCCGAGCAGTACTTC.